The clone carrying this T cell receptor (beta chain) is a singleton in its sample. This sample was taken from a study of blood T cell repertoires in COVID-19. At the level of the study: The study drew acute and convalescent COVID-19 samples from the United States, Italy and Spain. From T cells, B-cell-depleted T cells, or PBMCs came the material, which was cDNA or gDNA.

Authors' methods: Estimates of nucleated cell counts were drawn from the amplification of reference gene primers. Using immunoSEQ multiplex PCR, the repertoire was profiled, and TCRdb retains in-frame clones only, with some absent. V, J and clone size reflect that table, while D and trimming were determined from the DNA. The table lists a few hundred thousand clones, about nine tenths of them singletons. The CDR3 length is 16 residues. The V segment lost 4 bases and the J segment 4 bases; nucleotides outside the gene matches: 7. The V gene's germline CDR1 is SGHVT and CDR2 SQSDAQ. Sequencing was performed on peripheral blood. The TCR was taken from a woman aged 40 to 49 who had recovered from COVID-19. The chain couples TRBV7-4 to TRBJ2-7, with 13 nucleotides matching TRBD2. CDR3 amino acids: CASSSGLAGVLYEQYF. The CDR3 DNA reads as TGTGCCAGCAGCTCAGGACTAGCGGGAGTTCTGTACGAGCAGTACTTC.